This TCR beta chain was retrieved from a study of blood T cell repertoires in COVID-19. About the research overall: T cells, B-cell-depleted T cells, or PBMCs provided the cDNA or gDNA that served as material.

Sequenced by immunoSEQ multiplex PCR; TCRdb stores in-frame clones only, minus some. The table has roughly 280,000 clones, roughly nine tenths seen once. The CDR3 runs 19 residues. Germline V lookup: CDR1 LGHNT, CDR2 FRNRAP. Trimming at V came to 0 bases and at J to 2 bases, leaving 13 bases not matched to a gene. The cohort comprised adults aged about 18 to 100 years residing in around 25 US areas. Each participant's cohort was designated according to participant-reported clinical history. The receptor's source is a woman aged 55-69 years who had recovered from COVID-19. The V call is TRBV12-5, the J call TRBJ2-3; 8 nucleotides agree with TRBD2. The sample was PBMCs or T cells enriched from blood (not recorded which). CDR3 coding DNA: TGTGCTAGTGGTTTGGTACGTTGGACTAGCCCTAGAGTCACAGATACGCAGTATTTT. Translation gives CASGLVRWTSPRVTDTQYF.